This T cell receptor beta chain derives from a study of OX40 agonist ivuxolimab in advanced cancers. Germline V CDR1 and CDR2: SNHLY, FYNNEI. V lost 8 bases and J lost 3, with 10 bases in between. This CDR3 comprises 12 residues. This clone came up a few times. Produced via immunoSEQ multiplex PCR; TCRdb's table is partial and in-frame only. Counted here are 60,000 to 85,000 clones, roughly 73% occurring once; the ten biggest clones make up 1.6%. The rearrangement joins TRBV2 to TRBJ1-1; a possible D gene is TRBD1 (5 bases). Source: CD4+ or CD8+ T cells sorted from blood, taken in a trial of the OX40 agonist ivuxolimab. The receptor was derived from an adult with an advanced solid tumor such as melanoma, head and neck, liver or kidney cancer. The CDR3 reads CASGALYTEAFF. For the CDR3, the DNA is TGTGCCAGCGGGGCCTTGTACACTGAAGCTTTCTTT.